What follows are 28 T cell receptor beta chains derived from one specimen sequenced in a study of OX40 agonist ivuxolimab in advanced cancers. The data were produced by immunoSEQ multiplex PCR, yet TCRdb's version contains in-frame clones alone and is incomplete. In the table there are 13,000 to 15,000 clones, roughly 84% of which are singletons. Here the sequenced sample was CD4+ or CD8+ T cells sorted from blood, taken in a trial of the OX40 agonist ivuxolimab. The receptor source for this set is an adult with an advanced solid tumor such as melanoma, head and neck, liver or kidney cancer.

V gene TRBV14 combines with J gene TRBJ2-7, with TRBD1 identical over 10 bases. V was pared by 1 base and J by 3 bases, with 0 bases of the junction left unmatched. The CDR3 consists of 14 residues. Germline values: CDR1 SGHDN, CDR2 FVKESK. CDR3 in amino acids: CASSQGTGGYEQYF. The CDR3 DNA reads TGTGCCAGCAGCCAAGGGACAGGGGGCTACGAGCAGTACTTC.

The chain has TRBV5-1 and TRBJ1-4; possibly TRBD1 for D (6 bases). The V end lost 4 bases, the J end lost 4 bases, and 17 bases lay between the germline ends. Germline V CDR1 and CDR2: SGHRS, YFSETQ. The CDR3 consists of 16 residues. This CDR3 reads CASSTYPGQVNEKLFF. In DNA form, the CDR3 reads TGCGCCAGCAGCACTTACCCGGGACAAGTTAATGAAAAACTGTTTTTT.

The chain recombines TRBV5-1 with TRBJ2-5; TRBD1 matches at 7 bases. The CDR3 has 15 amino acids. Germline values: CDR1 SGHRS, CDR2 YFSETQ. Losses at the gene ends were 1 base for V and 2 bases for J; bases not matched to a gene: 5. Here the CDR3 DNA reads TGCGCCAGCAGCTTGTCGGGACAGATTCAAGAGACCCAGTACTTC. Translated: CASSLSGQIQETQYF.

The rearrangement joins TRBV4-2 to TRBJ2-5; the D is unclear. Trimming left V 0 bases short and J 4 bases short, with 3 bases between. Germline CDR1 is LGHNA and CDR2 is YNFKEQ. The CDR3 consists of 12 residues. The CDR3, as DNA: TGTGCCAGCAGCCAAGAATCAGAGACCCAGTACTTC. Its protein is CASSQESETQYF.

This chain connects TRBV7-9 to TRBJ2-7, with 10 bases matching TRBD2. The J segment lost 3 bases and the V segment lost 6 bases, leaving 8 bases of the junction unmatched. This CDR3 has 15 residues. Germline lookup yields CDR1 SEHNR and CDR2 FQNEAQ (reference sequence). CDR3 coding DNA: TGTGCCAGCAGTCTACTAGCGGGGAGCCACTACGAGCAGTACTTC. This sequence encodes CASSLLAGSHYEQYF.

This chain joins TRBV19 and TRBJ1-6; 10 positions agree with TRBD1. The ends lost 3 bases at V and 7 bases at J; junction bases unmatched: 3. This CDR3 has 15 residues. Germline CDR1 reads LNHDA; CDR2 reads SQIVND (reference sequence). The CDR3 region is CASSITGQGNSPLHF. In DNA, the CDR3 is TGTGCCAGTAGTATTACGGGACAGGGGAATTCACCCCTCCACTTT.

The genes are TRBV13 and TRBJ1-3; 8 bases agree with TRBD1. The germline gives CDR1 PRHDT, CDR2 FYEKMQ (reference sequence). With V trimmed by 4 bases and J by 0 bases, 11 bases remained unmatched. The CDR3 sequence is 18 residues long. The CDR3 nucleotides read TGTGCCAGCAGCTCCTGGGGGGCAGGGGGCAACTCTGGAAACACCATATATTTT. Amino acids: CASSSWGAGGNSGNTIYF.

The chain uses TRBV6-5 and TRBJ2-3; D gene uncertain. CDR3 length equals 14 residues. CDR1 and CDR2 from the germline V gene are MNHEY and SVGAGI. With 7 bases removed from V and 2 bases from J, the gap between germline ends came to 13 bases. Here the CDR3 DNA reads TGTGCCAGCACCCATGGGGTGCCCACAGATACGCAGTATTTT. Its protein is CASTHGVPTDTQYF.

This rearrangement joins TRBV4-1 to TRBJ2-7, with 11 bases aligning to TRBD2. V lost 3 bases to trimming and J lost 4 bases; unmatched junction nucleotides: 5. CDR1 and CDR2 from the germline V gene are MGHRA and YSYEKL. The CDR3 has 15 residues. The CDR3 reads CASSHRTSGLYEQYF. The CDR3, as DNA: TGCGCCAGCAGCCATAGGACTAGCGGGTTATACGAGCAGTACTTC.

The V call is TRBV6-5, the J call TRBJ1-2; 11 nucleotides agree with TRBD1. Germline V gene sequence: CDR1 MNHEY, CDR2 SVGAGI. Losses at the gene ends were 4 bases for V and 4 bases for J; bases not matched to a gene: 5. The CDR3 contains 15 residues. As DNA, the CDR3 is TGTGCCAGCAGTTCCGGGACAGGGGGAAGCTATGGCTACACCTTC. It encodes CASSSGTGGSYGYTF.

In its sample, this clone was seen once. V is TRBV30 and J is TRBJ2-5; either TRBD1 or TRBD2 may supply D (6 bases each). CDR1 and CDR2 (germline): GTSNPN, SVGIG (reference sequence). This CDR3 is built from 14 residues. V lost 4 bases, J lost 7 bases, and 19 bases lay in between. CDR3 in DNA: TGTGCCTGGACCCCTAATGGGGGGCAGGGGACCCAGTACTTC. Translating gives CAWTPNGGQGTQYF.

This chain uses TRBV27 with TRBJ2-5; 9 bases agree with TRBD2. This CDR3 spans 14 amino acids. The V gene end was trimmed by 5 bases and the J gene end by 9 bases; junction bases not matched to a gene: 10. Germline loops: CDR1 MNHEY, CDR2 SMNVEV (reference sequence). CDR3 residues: CASSASSGAVAQYF. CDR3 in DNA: TGTGCCAGCAGTGCGTCTAGCGGGGCGGTGGCCCAGTACTTC.

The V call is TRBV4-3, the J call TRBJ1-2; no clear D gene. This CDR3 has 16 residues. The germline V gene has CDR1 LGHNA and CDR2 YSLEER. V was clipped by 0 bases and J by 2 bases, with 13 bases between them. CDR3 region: CASSQDRAGANYGYTF. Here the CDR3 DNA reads TGCGCCAGCAGCCAAGATAGGGCGGGAGCCAACTATGGCTACACCTTC.

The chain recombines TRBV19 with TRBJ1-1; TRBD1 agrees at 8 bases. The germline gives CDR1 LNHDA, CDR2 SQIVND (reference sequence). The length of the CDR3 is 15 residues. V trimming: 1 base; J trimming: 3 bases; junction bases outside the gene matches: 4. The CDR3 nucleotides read TGTGCCAGTAGTATAGCAACAGGGGGATACACTGAAGCTTTCTTT. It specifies CASSIATGGYTEAFF.

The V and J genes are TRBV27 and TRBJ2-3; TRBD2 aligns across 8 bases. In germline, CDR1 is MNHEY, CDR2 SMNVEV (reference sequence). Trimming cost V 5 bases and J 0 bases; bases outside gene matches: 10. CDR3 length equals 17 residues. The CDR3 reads CASSPGTSRTSTDTQYF. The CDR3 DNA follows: TGTGCCAGCAGTCCCGGGACTAGTCGGACTAGCACAGATACGCAGTATTTT.

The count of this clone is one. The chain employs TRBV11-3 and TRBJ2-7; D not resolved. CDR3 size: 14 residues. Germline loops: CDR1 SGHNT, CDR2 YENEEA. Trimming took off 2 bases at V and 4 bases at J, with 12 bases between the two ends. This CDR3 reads CASSLTPRPYEQYF. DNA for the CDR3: TGTGCCAGCAGCTTAACCCCACGCCCTTACGAGCAGTACTTC. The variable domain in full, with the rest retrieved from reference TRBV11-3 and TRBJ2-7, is EAGVVQSPRYKIIEKKQPVAFWCNPISGHNTLYWYLQNLGQGPELLIRYENEEAVDDSQLPKDRFSAERLKGVDSTLKIQPAELGDSAVYLCASSLTPRPYEQYFGPGTRLTVT.

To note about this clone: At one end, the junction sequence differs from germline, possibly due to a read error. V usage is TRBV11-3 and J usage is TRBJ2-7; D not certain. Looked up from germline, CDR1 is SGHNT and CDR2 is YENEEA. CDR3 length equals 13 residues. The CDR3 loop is CASSLEVSYKQYF. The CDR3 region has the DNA TGTGCCAGCAGCTTGGAAGTCTCCTACAAGCAGTACTTC.

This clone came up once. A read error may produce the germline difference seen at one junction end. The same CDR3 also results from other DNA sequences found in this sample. The CDR3 sequence: CASSQSSGGGPLPNYGYTF. CDR3 nucleotides: TGCGCCAGTAGCCAATCCTCGGGGGGAGGCCCTTTGCCTAACTATGGCTACACCTTC. The rearrangement links TRBV4-1 to TRBJ1-2; possibly TRBD1 for D (5 bases). This CDR3 has 19 residues. Germline loops: CDR1 MGHRA, CDR2 YSYEKL.

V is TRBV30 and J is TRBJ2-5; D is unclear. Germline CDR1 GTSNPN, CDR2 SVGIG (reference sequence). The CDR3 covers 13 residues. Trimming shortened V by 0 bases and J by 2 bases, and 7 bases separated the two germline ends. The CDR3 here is CAWSVYLQETQYF. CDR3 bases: TGTGCCTGGAGTGTATATCTTCAAGAGACCCAGTACTTC. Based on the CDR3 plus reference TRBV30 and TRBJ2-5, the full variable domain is SQTIHQWPATLVQPVGSPLSLECTVEGTSNPNLYWYRQAAGRGLQLLFYSVGIGQISSEVPQNLSASRPQDRQFILSSKKLLLSDSGFYLCAWSVYLQETQYFGPGTRLLVL.

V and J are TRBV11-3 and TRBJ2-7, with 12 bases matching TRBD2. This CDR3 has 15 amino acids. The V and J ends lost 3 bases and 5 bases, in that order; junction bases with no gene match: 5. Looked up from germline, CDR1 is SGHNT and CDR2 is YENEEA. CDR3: CASSFPTSGSDEQYF. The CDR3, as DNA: TGTGCCAGCAGCTTTCCGACTAGCGGGAGCGACGAGCAGTACTTC.

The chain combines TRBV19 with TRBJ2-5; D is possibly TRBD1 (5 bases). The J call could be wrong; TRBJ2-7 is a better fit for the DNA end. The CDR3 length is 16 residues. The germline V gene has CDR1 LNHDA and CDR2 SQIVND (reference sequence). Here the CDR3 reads CASSIGLGAARYEQYF. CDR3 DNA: TGTGCCAGTAGTATAGGGCTTGGGGCCGCCCGGTACGAGCAGTACTTC.

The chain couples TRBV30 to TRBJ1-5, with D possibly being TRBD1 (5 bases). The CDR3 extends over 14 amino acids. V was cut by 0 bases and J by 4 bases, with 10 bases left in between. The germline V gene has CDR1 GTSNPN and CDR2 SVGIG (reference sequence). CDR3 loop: CAWSVWAGNQPQHF. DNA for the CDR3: TGTGCCTGGAGTGTATGGGCAGGGAATCAGCCCCAGCATTTT.

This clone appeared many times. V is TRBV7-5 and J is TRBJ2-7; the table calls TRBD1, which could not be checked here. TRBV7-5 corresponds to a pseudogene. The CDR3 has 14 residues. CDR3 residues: CASSPDRGLDEQYF. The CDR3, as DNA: TGTGCCAGCAGCCCGGACAGGGGGCTTGACGAGCAGTACTTC.

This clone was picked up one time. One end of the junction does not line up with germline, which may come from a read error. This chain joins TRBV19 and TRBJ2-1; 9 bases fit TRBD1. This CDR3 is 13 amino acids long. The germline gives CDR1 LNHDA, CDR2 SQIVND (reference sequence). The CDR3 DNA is TGTGCCAGTAGTACCACAGGGGGCAATGAGCAGCTCTTC. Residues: CASSTTGGNEQLF. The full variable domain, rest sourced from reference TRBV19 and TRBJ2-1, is DGGITQSPKYLFRKEGQNVTLSCEQNLNHDAMYWYRQDPGQGLRLIYYSQIVNDFQKGDIAEGYSVSREKKESFPLTVTSAQKNPTAFYLCASSTTGGNEQLFGPGTRLTVL.

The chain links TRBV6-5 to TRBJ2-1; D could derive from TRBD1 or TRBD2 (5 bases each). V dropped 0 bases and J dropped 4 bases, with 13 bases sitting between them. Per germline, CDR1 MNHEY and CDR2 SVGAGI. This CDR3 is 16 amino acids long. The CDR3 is CASSYSMRDGYNEQFF. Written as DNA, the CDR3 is TGTGCCAGCAGTTACTCGATGAGGGACGGATACAATGAGCAGTTCTTC.

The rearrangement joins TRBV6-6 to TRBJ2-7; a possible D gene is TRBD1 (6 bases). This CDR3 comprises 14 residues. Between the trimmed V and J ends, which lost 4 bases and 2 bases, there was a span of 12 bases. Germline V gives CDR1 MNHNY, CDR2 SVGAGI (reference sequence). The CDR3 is CASSLQGATYEQYF. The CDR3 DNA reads TGTGCCAGCAGTTTACAGGGAGCCACCTACGAGCAGTACTTC.

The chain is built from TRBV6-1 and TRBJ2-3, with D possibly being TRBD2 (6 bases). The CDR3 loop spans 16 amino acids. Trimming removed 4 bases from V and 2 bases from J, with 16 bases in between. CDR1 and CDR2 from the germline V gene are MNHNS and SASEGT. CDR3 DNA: TGTGCCAGCAGTGTTCTGAGTCGGGGGACCACAGATACGCAGTATTTT. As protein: CASSVLSRGTTDTQYF.

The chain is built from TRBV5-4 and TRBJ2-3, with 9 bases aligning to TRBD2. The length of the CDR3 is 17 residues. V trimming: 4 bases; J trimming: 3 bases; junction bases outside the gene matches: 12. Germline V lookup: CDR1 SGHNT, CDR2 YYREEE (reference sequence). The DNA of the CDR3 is TGTGCCAGCAGCCGACCGAGCGGGGGGCTTTCGACAGATACGCAGTATTTT. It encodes CASSRPSGGLSTDTQYF.